One sample yielded the 14 T cell receptor beta chains listed below, sequenced in a study of radiation and T cells in renal cell carcinoma. Time point given: baseline pretreatment blood. The treatment was: 15 Gy SBRT to primary tumor, nephrectomy 4 weeks later. The repertoire was sequenced with immunoSEQ multiplex PCR; TCRdb's copy has only in-frame clones and lacks some. This sample yields under 55,000 clones, of which around 83% are seen a single time; roughly 33% belongs to the top ten. The specimen comprised blood, sampled from a patient whose treatment included radiotherapy and nephrectomy. Receptors were obtained from a woman in her 70s with renal cell carcinoma.

The V and J genes are TRBV18 and TRBJ1-1; D not certain. Germline assignment: CDR1 KGHSH and CDR2 LQKENI. Trimming pared 5 bases from V and 1 base from J, leaving 11 bases between. The CDR3 is 14 amino acids. The CDR3 nucleotides read TGTGCCAGCTCAACGGACGGATCGAACACTGAAGCTTTCTTT. Protein sequence: CASSTDGSNTEAFF.

This chain connects TRBV5-6 to TRBJ1-3; D unclear. CDR1 is SGHDT and CDR2 is YYEEEE in the germline V gene. CDR3 length equals 15 residues. The germline V and J ends were trimmed by 4 bases and 0 bases, with 11 bases remaining between them. CDR3 sequence (DNA): TGTGCCAGCAGCCTGAGGGCAAACTCTGGAAACACCATATATTTT. Residues: CASSLRANSGNTIYF.

The gene calls are TRBV29-1 and TRBJ2-5; D is possibly TRBD1 (5 bases). TRBJ2-7 matches the DNA end more closely, so the J call is doubtful. There are 14 residues in the CDR3. Germline assignment: CDR1 SQVTM and CDR2 ANQGSEA. CDR3 DNA: TGCAGCGTTGAAGATGCAGGGAACTCCTACGAGCAGTACTTC. This codes for CSVEDAGNSYEQYF.

This clone was seen more than once but under ten times. The chain recombines TRBV2 with TRBJ1-2; D not certain. Between the trimmed V and J ends, which lost 3 bases and 4 bases, there was a span of 12 bases. The germline V gene has CDR1 SNHLY and CDR2 FYNNEI. The CDR3 is 14 amino acids. CDR3 loop: CASSDELGVYGYTF. The DNA of the CDR3 is TGTGCCAGCAGTGATGAGCTCGGGGTCTATGGCTACACCTTC.

The chain is built from TRBV2 and TRBJ2-5; a possible D gene is TRBD1 (6 bases). This CDR3 region has 14 residues. Germline V gives CDR1 SNHLY, CDR2 FYNNEI. Trimming took 4 bases from V and 4 from J, leaving 13 bases between them. The CDR3 loop is CASSVQGLRETQYF. The CDR3 nucleotides read TGTGCCAGCAGTGTTCAGGGGCTGAGAGAGACCCAGTACTTC.

The table lists this clone with a count of one. CDR3 region: CASSLGFGTEAFF. The CDR3 DNA reads as TGTGCCAGCAGCTTGGGTTTTGGCACTGAAGCTTTCTTT. The chain uses TRBV11-1 and TRBJ1-1; D gene ambiguous. V gave up 3 bases and J gave up 4 bases, with 9 bases separating them. The CDR3 runs to 13 residues. CDR1 is SGHAT and CDR2 is FQDESV in the germline V gene (reference sequence).

The chain employs TRBV5-1 and TRBJ1-6, with D tentatively TRBD1 (5 bases). Germline V gene data show CDR1 as SGHRS and CDR2 as YFSETQ. V gave up 1 base and J gave up 5 bases, with 7 bases separating them. The CDR3 sequence is 14 residues long. The CDR3 protein is CASSLTGNNSPLHF. CDR3 DNA: TGCGCCAGCAGCTTGACAGGAAATAATTCACCCCTCCACTTT.

The chain carries TRBV15 and TRBJ1-3; D not certain. Germline loops: CDR1 LNHNV, CDR2 YYDKDF (reference sequence). The ends were cut back, 0 bases at V and 2 bases at J, with 8 bases in the middle. The CDR3 consists of 15 residues. CDR3 region: CATSRDRLAGNTIYF. The CDR3 DNA reads TGTGCCACCAGCAGAGACAGATTGGCTGGAAACACCATATATTTT.

The rearrangement uses TRBV19 and TRBJ2-7, with 12 positions matching TRBD2. The germline V gene encodes CDR1 LNHDA and CDR2 SQIVND (reference sequence). The CDR3 is 14 amino acids. Trimming cost V 6 bases and J 2 bases; bases outside gene matches: 2. The CDR3 bases are TGTGCCAGTAGGCTAGCGGGAGGGCCCTACGAGCAGTACTTC. Protein: CASRLAGGPYEQYF.

The genes are TRBV6-5 and TRBJ2-7, with 10 bases fitting TRBD2. J lost 4 bases, V lost 0 bases, and 3 bases had no gene match. CDR3 length: 15 residues. The germline V gene encodes CDR1 MNHEY and CDR2 SVGAGI. DNA of the CDR3: TGTGCCAGCAGTTACTCTCCGGGACTAGCGTACGAGCAGTACTTC. This gives the protein CASSYSPGLAYEQYF.

This chain joins TRBV5-8 and TRBJ2-1; 9 nucleotides agree with TRBD2. CDR1 and CDR2 (germline): SGHTS, YDEGEE. The V gene end was trimmed by 4 bases and the J gene end by 12 bases; junction bases not matched to a gene: 11. The CDR3 consists of 14 residues. The CDR3 DNA reads as TGTGCCAGCAGCCAAAGGTTGGCGGGAGGGCCGCAGTTCTTC. Translation: CASSQRLAGGPQFF.

The genes are TRBV2 and TRBJ1-6; 9 nucleotides line up with TRBD1. Germline loops: CDR1 SNHLY, CDR2 FYNNEI. This CDR3 has 15 amino acids. The V and J ends lost 6 bases and 5 bases, in that order; junction bases with no gene match: 5. CDR3 DNA sequence: TGTGCCAGCAGGGCCCGGGACAGGGATAATTCACCCCTCCACTTT. Translating gives CASRARDRDNSPLHF.

The chain uses TRBV5-4 and TRBJ2-7; TRBD2 matches 9 bases. This CDR3 has 17 amino acids. V was clipped by 1 base and J by 0 bases; unmatched bases: 8. Germline V CDR1 and CDR2: SGHNT, YYREEE (reference sequence). CDR3 protein: CASSLYLAGPSSYEQYF. The CDR3 region has the DNA TGTGCCAGCAGCTTGTATCTAGCGGGACCCTCCTCCTACGAGCAGTACTTC.

This clone was counted once. CDR3 sequence (DNA): TGTGCCATCAGGGGACAGGGCAACACTGAAGCTTTCTTT. Protein: CAIRGQGNTEAFF. V and J are TRBV10-3 and TRBJ1-1, with 9 nucleotides matching TRBD1. CDR3 length equals 13 residues. The V gene's germline CDR1 is ENHRY and CDR2 SYGVKD. V gave up 6 bases and J gave up 2 bases; unmatched junction bases: 1.